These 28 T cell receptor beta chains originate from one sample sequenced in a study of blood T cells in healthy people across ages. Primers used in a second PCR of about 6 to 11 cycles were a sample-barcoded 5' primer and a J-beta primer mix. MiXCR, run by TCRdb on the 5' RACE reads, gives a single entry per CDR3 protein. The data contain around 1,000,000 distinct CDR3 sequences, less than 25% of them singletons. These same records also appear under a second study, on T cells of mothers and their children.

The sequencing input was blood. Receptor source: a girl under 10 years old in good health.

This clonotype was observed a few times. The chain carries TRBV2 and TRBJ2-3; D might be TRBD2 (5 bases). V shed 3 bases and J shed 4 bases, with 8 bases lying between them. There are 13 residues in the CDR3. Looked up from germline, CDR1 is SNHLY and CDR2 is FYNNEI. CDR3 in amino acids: CASSDWRSDTQYF. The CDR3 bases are TGTGCCAGCAGTGACTGGAGGTCAGATACGCAGTATTTT.

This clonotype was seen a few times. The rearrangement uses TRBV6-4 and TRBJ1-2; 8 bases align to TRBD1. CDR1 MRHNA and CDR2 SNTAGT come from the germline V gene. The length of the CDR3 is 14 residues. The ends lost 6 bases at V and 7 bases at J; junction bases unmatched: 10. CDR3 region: CASRVAQGAGGYTF. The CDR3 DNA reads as TGTGCCAGCAGAGTCGCCCAGGGGGCTGGTGGCTACACCTTC.

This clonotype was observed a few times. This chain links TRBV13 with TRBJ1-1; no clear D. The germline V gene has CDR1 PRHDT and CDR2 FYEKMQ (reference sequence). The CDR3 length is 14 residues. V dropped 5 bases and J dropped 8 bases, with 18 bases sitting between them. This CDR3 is CASSPPGLPAEAFF. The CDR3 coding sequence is TGTGCCAGCAGCCCCCCTGGGTTGCCCGCCGAAGCTTTCTTT.

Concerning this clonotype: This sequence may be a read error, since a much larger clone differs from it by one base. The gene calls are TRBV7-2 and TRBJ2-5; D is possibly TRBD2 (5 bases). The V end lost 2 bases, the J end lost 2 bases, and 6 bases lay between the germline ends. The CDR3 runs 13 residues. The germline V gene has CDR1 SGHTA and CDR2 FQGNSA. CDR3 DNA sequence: TGTGCCAGCAGCTTACGACTACAAGAGACCCAGTACTTC. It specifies CASSLRLQETQYF.

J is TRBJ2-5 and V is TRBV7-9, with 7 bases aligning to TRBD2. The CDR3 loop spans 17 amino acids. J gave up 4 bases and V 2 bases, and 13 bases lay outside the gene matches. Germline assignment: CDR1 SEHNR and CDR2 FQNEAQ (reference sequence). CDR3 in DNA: TGTGCCAGCAGCTTATTTTCGGGCGGGAGAAGAAGAGAGACCCAGTACTTC. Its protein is CASSLFSGGRRRETQYF.

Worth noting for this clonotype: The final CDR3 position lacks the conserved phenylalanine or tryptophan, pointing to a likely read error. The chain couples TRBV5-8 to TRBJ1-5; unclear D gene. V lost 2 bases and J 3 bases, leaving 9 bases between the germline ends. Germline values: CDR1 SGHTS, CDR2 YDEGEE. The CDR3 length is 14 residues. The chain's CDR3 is CASSLETDNQPQHL. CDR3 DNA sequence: TGTGCCAGCAGCTTAGAAACTGACAATCAGCCCCAGCATTTG.

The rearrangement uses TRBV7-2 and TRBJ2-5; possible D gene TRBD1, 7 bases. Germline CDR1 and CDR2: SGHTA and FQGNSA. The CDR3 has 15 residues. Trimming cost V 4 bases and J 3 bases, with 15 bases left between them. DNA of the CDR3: TGTGCCAGCAGCTCACAGGGGAGGAAGGAAGAGACCCAGTACTTC. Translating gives CASSSQGRKEETQYF. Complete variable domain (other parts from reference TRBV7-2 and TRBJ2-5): GAGVSQSPSNKVTEKGKDVELRCDPISGHTALYWYRQSLGQGLEFLIYFQGNSAPDKSGLPSDRFSAERTGGSVSTLTIQRTQQEDSAVYLCASSSQGRKEETQYFGPGTRLLVL.

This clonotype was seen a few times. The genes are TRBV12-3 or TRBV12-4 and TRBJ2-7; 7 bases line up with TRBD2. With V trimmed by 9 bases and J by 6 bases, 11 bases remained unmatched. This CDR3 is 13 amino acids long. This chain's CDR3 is CASSGPGWGEQYF. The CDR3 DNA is TGTGCCAGTAGCGGGCCTGGCTGGGGCGAGCAGTACTTC.

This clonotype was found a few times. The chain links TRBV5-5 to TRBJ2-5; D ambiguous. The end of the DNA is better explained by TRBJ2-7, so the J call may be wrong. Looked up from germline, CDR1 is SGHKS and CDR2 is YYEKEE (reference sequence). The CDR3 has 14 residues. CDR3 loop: CASSPGPDPYEQYF. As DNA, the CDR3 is TGTGCCAGCAGCCCTGGACCAGACCCCTACGAGCAGTACTTC.

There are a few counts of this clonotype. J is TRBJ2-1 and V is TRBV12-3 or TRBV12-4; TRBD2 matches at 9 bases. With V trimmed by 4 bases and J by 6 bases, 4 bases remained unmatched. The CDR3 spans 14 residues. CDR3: CASSSASGANEQFF. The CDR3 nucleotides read TGTGCCAGCAGTTCGGCTAGCGGGGCCAATGAGCAGTTCTTC.

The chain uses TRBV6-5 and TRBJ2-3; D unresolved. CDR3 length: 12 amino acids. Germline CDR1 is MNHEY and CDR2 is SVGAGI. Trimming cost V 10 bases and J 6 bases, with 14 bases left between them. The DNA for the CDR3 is TGTGCCACCCTAACGGCAGCGGATACGCAGTATTTT. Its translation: CATLTAADTQYF.

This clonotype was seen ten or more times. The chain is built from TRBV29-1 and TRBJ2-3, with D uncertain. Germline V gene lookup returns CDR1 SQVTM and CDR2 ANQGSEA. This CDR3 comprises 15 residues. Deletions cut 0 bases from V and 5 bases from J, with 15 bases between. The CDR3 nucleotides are TGCAGCGTTGAAGATCTTTTATCGTCCGGAGATACGCAGTATTTT. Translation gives CSVEDLLSSGDTQYF.

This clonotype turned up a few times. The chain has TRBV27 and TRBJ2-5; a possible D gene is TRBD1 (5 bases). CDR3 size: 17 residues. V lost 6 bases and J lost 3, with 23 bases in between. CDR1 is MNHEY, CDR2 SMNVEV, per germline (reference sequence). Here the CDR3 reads CASSHYRQGFHEETQYF. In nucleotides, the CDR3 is TGTGCCAGCAGCCATTACAGGCAAGGGTTCCACGAAGAGACCCAGTACTTC.

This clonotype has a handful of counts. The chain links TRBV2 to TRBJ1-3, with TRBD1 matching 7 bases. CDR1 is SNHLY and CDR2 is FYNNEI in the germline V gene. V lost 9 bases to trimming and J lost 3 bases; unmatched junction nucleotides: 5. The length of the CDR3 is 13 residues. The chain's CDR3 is CARLQGDGNTIYF. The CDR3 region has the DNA TGTGCCAGGCTTCAGGGGGATGGAAACACCATATATTTT. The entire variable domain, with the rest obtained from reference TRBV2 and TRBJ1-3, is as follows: EPEVTQTPSHQVTQMGQEVILRCVPISNHLYFYWYRQILGQKVEFLVSFYNNEISEKSEIFDDQFSVERPDGSNFTLKIRSTKLEDSAMYFCARLQGDGNTIYFGEGSWLTVV.

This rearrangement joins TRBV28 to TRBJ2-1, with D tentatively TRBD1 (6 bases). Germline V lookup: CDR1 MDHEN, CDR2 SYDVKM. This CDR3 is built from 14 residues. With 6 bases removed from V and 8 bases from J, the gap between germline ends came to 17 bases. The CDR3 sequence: CASSLWTDGDEQFF. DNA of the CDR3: TGTGCCAGCAGCCTATGGACAGATGGGGATGAGCAGTTCTTC.

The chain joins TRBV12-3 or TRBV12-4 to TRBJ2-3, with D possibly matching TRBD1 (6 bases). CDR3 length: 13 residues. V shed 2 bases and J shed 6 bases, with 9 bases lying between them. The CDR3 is CASSLSGVDTQYF. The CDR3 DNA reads TGTGCCAGCAGTTTATCAGGGGTTGATACGCAGTATTTT.

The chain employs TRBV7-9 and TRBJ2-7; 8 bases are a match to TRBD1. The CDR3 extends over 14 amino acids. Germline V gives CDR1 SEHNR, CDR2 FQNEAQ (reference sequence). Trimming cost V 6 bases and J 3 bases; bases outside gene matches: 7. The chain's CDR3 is CASREGTGVYEQYF. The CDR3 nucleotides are TGTGCCAGCAGGGAAGGGACAGGAGTCTACGAGCAGTACTTC. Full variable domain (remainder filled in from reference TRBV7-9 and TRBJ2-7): DTGVSQNPRHKITKRGQNVTFRCDPISEHNRLYWYRQTLGQGPEFLTYFQNEAQLEKSRLLSDRFSAERPKGSFSTLEIQRTEQGDSAMYLCASREGTGVYEQYFGPGTRLTVT.

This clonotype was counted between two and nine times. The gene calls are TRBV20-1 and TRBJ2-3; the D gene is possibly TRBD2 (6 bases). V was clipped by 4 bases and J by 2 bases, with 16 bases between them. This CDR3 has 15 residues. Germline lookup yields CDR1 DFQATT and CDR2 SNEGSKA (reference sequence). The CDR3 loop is CSATLAEDFTDTQYF. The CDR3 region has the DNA TGCAGTGCTACCTTAGCGGAAGATTTCACAGATACGCAGTATTTT.

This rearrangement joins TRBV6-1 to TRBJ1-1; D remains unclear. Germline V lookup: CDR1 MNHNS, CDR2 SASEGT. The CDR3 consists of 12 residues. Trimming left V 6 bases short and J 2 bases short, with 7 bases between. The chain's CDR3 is CASRVENTEAFF. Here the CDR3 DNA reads TGTGCCAGCAGGGTGGAAAACACTGAAGCTTTCTTT.

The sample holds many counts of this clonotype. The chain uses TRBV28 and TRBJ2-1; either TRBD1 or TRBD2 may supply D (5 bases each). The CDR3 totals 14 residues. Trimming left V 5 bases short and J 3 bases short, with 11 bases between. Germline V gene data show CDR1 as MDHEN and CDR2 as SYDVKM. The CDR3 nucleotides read TGTGCCAGCAGTCCCGGGACCGTCTACAATGAGCAGTTCTTC. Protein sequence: CASSPGTVYNEQFF.

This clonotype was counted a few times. CDR3 amino acids: CASSLWMRRTEAFF. The DNA of the CDR3 is TGTGCCAGCAGTTTATGGATGAGGCGCACTGAAGCTTTCTTT. The chain employs TRBV28 and TRBJ1-1; D call uncertain. Germline-derived CDR1 and CDR2 are MDHEN and SYDVKM. V dropped 0 bases and J dropped 4 bases, with 9 bases sitting between them. The CDR3 extends over 14 amino acids.

The CDR3 sequence is CSGQSAPETQYF. CDR3 coding DNA: TGCAGCGGCCAGAGCGCACCGGAGACCCAGTACTTC. The J gene is TRBJ2-5, the V gene TRBV20-1; no firm D call. The CDR3 extends over 12 amino acids. Germline CDR1 reads DFQATT; CDR2 reads SNEGSKA (reference sequence).

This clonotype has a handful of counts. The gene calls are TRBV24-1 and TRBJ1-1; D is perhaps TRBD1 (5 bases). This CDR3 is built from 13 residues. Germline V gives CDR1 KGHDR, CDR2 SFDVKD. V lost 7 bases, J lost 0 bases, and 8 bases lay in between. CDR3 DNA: TGTGCCACCAGCGAGGGGCTGAACACTGAAGCTTTCTTT. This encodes CATSEGLNTEAFF.

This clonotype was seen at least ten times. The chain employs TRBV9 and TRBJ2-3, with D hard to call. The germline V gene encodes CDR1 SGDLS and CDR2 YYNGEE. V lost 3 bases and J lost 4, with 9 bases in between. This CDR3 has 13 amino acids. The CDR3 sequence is CASSDSMSDTQYF. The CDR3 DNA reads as TGTGCCAGCAGCGACTCAATGTCAGATACGCAGTATTTT.

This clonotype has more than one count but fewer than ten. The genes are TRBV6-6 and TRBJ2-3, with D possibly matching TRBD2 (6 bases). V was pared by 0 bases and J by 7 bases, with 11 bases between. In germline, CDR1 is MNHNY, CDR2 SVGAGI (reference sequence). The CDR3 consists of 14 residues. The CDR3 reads CASSYSLEGNTQYF. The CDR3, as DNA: TGTGCCAGCAGTTACTCGTTGGAGGGAAATACGCAGTATTTT.

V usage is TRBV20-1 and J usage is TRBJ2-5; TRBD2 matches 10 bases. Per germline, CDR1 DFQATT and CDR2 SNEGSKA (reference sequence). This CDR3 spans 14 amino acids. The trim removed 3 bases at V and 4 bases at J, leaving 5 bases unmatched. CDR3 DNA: TGCAGTGCTAGTTCCAGCGGGAGGGCAGAGACCCAGTACTTC. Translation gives CSASSSGRAETQYF.

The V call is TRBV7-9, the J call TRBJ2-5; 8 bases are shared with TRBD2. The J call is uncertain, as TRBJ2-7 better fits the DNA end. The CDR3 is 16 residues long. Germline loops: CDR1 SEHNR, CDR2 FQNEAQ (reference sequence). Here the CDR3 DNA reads TGTGCCAGCAGCTTAGCCGAGTCGGGACTAGTCTACGAGCAGTACTTC. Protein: CASSLAESGLVYEQYF.

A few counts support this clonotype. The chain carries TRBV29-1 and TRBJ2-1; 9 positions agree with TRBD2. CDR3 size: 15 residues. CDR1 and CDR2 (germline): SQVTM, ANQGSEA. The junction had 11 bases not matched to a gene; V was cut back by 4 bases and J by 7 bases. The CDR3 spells CSVGWRSSGTNEQFF. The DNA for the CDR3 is TGCAGCGTTGGATGGAGGTCTAGCGGGACAAATGAGCAGTTCTTC.